What follows is one T cell receptor (beta chain) and its context. This clone was counted ten times or more. No antigen is known for it. Within one base of it there is no much larger clone, and no base qualities were kept. The immunoSEQ Assay, a bias-controlled multiplex PCR, was used to amplify TCRbeta CDR3 regions from genomic DNA. The original methods were these. Within the assay, amplification of reference gene primers was used to estimate how many nucleated cells each sample contained. To quantify the absolute abundance of each unique TCRbeta CDR3 rearrangement, sequence reads were collapsed and filtered. Productive Simpson clonality was computed per sample as the square root of Simpson's diversity index over productive rearrangements. Imported from immuneACCESS, the table was reduced by TCRdb to in-frame sequences with V and J called. These copies leave out some clones; in studies compared against another copy, an unresolved V gene accounts for under half, and the cause of the remainder is not known. V and J calls and clone size come straight from that table; D and trimming were deduced from the DNA. Across this sample there are over 80,000 clones, with about 88% seen only once. The ten largest clones represent 8.5% to 10% of the sample.

These data belong to a study of blood T cell repertoires in COVID-19 (dated by TCRdb to the early 2020s). A note on the overall study: Collaborator samples came from the United States, Italy and Spain and covered acute and convalescent phases of COVID-19. The material from the prospective study consisted of cDNA or gDNA derived from T cells, B-cell-depleted T cells, or PBMCs. The dataset comprised deeply sampled blood TCRbeta repertoires from subjects exposed to, actively infected with, or recovered from COVID-19. The repertoires were released in a freely available public database intended as a resource for research on the immune response to SARS-CoV-2. Samples were obtained from the ongoing ImmuneRACE study (first 160 participants) and from about 1,300 subjects provided by 6 global collaborators. A de-identified subject ID, COVID-19 status, age in years and sex were almost always included in the sample metadata. HLA class I and class II types, where available, came from metadata supplied by the sample provider rather than from assay-based typing. Results and caveats for the whole study, not just this receptor: How much clinical and demographic metadata was included differed by source and by participant, and the metadata was provided uncurated.

The collaborating institutions used their own protocols to collect whole blood in K2EDTA tubes. For TCRbeta analysis, collaborators shipped samples in one of three forms: frozen whole blood, isolated PBMCs, or DNA extracted from either of those sample types. V is pared back by 8 bases and J by 4 bases, with 14 bases lying between the germline termini. The germline V gene (reference sequence) yields LNHDA for CDR1 and SQIVND for CDR2. From cysteine to phenylalanine, the CDR3 is 13 amino acids long. Only the CDR3 DNA is retained, 39 bases long and in frame from the first base. The chain links TRBV19 with TRBJ1-2; a tentative D call is TRBD1 (6 bases match). This clonotype originated in a man aged 50-60 years with acute or convalescent COVID-19. The sample was peripheral blood. The CDR3 region has the sequence CASCRDISYGYTF. DNA sequence: TGTGCCAGTTGCCGGGACATCTCCTATGGCTACACCTTC.